The clone carrying this T cell receptor beta chain was observed a handful of times. Antigen unknown. The data are from a study of Ad26.COV2.S vaccination and SARS-CoV-2 variants. V gave up 0 bases and J gave up 6 bases; unmatched junction bases: 5. Germline CDR1 is LGHNA and CDR2 is YNFKEQ. This CDR3 contains 15 residues. Sequencing was performed with immunoSEQ multiplex PCR; in TCRdb, only in-frame clones are kept and a portion is missing. The repertoire includes more than 300,000 clones, roughly 90% of them detected once, and approximately 5% sits in the top ten. Broader study findings: Spike-specific TCR breadth was greater in vaccine than placebo recipients.

Noted treatment: 15 to 20 received Ad26.COV2.S at low or high dose, single or two shots; about 5 received placebo; per-sample allocation not given. Sampling was done on day 63 after the first vaccine or placebo injection. It was an adult aged 18-55 years in Boston who was the donor. Material: peripheral blood, obtained in a trial of Ad26.COV2.S vaccine versus placebo. The sequence derives from a person between 18 and 60 years old who received the Ad26.COV2.S COVID-19 vaccine or a placebo. The V call is TRBV4-2, the J call TRBJ2-7, with 10 bases matching TRBD2. Written as DNA, the CDR3 is TGTGCCAGCAGCCAAGATCCTAGCGGGAGAGGCGAGCAGTACTTC. Encoded protein: CASSQDPSGRGEQYF.